This T cell receptor beta chain was obtained from a study of T cell responses to AZD1222 COVID-19 vaccine. Germline CDR1 reads SNHLY; CDR2 reads FYNNEI. With 2 bases removed from V and 6 bases from J, the gap between germline ends came to 6 bases. This CDR3 has 12 amino acids. The protocol was immunoSEQ multiplex PCR, while the TCRdb copy is restricted to in-frame clones and leaves out a portion. The profile shows some 100,000 clones, about 90% of them singletons. The source was peripheral blood, collected on day 0 of AZD1222 vaccination. The rearrangement uses TRBV2 and TRBJ2-3; unclear D gene. This TCR was sampled from an adult in good health. CDR3 nucleotides: TGTGCCAGCAGTGAATCCCGGGATACGCAGTATTTT. Encoded protein: CASSESRDTQYF.